This TCR beta chain was observed in a study of cytomegalovirus exposure and HLA in healthy donors listed by TCRdb under 2017. At the level of the whole study: According to an earlier analysis of a few hundred of the donors, 150 million to 200 million T cells yielded over 100 million unique TCR beta sequences and around 280 Gb of sequence data. About 330 gigabases of sequencing data and roughly 80 million unique TCR sequences made up an early release that covered approximately 650 HLA-typed donors. The genetic ancestry cluster associated with self-reported Caucasian donors included 70% to 85% of the roughly 400 genotyped donors. The study was designed to test whether signatures of past pathogen exposure could be identified by cataloging public T cell receptors. The T cell repertoires of some 670 subjects were profiled by immunosequencing and related to cytomegalovirus serostatus. Along with the roughly 610-subject first cohort, a separate validation cohort of around 120 different subjects was used. High-throughput TCR immunosequencing, statistical association of individual TCRs with disease status, and machine learning were combined to predict cytomegalovirus infection status. In a later analysis, previously published TCR beta repertoires from 670 or so donors were re-analyzed and high-resolution HLA genotyping was added so that TCR occurrence patterns could be studied. The later analysis used no new phenotypic data to find candidate immune exposures, relying instead on TCR beta sequences and their occurrence across donors. To decide whether each TCR beta V gene segment behaved as functional or pseudogenic, an earlier analysis of approximately 600 of the donors relied on high-throughput TCR beta sequencing. Donor age, sex, ethnicity and CMV serostatus were compiled alongside the repertoire data. A later genetic analysis took genome-wide SNP genotypes for 398 of the 666 donors and used that subset as a discovery cohort. Every discovery cohort repertoire had been produced on one sequencing platform. Both class I and class II loci were covered by HLA typing, at four-digit resolution. Typing coverage differed by locus: A, B, C, DRB1 and DQB1 were typed in roughly 620-630 donors, DQA1 in 522, DPA1 in roughly 590, and DPB1 in 400 to 490. Five DR-DQ haplotypes were handled as single units for association and clustering because linkage in the cohort was strong. Among roughly 370 genotyped donors of the cohort, an average of about 240,000 unique TCR beta nucleotide sequences were sequenced per donor, around 20% of them non-productive. Study-wide findings and limitations: A later analysis associated 15,000 to 20,000 TCR beta sequences with specific HLA alleles at a false discovery rate of 0.05. A later analysis found that HLA-associated TCR beta chains were more clonally expanded and had lower generation probabilities than equally common non-associated chains. An earlier analysis of some 590 of the donors showed that most TCR beta V segments appeared in productive rearrangements either about 87% or about 30% of the time, which broadly matched IMGT annotations. The earlier analysis of some 560 of the donors excluded 15 to 20 rarely observed V segments, including chromosome 9 orphons, because counts were too low. A later genetic analysis associated a missense DCLRE1C variant with V-gene and J-gene trimming of TCR beta chains, and an independent cohort replicated the association. Sequencing depth was assumed to be roughly uniform across donors in the presence/absence analyses, though that assumption may not hold. The study gave a list of about 150 TCR beta chains associated with cytomegalovirus. A cluster of highly shared sequence variants was judged likely to represent a technical artifact of the sequencing pipeline. The classifier was reported to diagnose cytomegalovirus status with high specificity and sensitivity in both the original and validation cohorts. This cohort had only TCR beta chains sequenced, and the lack of alpha or paired-chain data limited which features could be detected. A few of the identified cytomegalovirus-associated TCR beta chains were confirmed in vitro to be specific for cytomegalovirus antigens. Most TCR sequences were observed very rarely across donors, whereas some public TCRs were present in many individuals. When HLA alleles, especially DR and DQ, strongly co-occurred, TCR associations were difficult to assign to individual alleles. Linkage disequilibrium might explain the correlated functional status among segregating V segments, but an unknown experimental factor could not be ruled out. According to the authors, the approach could potentially be generalized to other disease states and immunological phenotypes. CMV serostatus was the only immune exposure information available for the cohort. A later analysis reported that several top co-occurrence clusters appeared linked to parvovirus B19, influenza, CMV and Epstein-Barr virus. In a later genetic analysis, fewer N-insertions in productive TCRs were reported among donors in an Asian-associated ancestry cluster than the approximately 630-donor mean. The 87-base-pair reads could not distinguish some IMGT-functional V segments, including TRBV6-2 and TRBV6-3, so those segments were excluded. A later analysis found that most CMV-associated TCR beta chains appeared HLA-restricted, with HLA associations seemingly driven largely by CMV exposure. In a later analysis, TCR association rates were found to vary across HLA loci, with the most associated TCRs seen for DRB1 alleles and the fewest for HLA-C alleles. A further reported finding was that TCR beta sequences accurately predicted the HLA-A and HLA-B alleles for most subjects in the first cohort. HLA typing was unavailable for some donors at each locus, so association tests used only the typed subset.

Note on this clone: Its recognized antigen is unknown. No base-level quality is on record; no much larger clone is a single base apart.

V is clipped by 6 bases and J by 3 bases, and the sequence between their germline boundaries is 12 bases long. In the germline V gene, CDR1 corresponds to SGHDT and CDR2 to YYEEEE. The CDR3 sequence holds 13 residues, the cysteine and phenylalanine included. The DNA shown is the 39-base CDR3, in frame from base 1. In total, just over 650 healthy bone marrow donors made up the cohort. At the time of sampling, all cohort members were nominally healthy, though unrecorded immune exposures were likely present. The donor tested CMV seronegative and was one of the 352 seronegative cohort members. A peripheral blood sample was provided by each donor, and peripheral blood mononuclear cells were used for TCR beta sequencing. Genomic DNA extraction from the blood cell samples was performed with the Qiagen DNeasy Blood Extraction Kit. The library was made by the immunoSEQ multiplex PCR assay. For the multiplex PCR, a mixture combining 60 forward primers for TCR Vbeta segments and 13 reverse primers for TCR Jbeta segments was used. Amplification of the CDR3 region of rearranged TCR beta genes was performed with a multiplex PCR assay on genomic DNA. The amplified TCR beta libraries were sequenced on the Illumina HiSeq System as 87-base-pair reads. As for the authors' bioinformatics: In a later analysis, tens of millions of unique TCR beta chains were counted across the approximately 640 repertoires, and roughly 11 million of these chains were shared by at least two donors. A nearest-neighbor algorithm error-corrected the raw reads and collapsed the reads into unique sequences, merging closely related sequences to remove PCR and sequencing errors. V, D and J gene segments were assigned by aligning CDR3 sequences to IMGT reference sequences. For a sequence to be retained, a match of at least six nucleotides was required to both a V gene segment and a J gene segment. Rearrangements were called productive when the CDR3 lacked stop codons and stayed in frame with V and J; all others were non-productive. CDR3 was defined according to IMGT convention as the region running from the second conserved V-encoded cysteine to the conserved J-encoded phenylalanine. In an earlier analysis of some 550 of the donors, sequences lacking an unambiguous match to a single V gene segment were excluded. In an earlier analysis of approximately 560 of the donors, a V segment was called functional when productive rearrangements were above 56.7%, and segregating when the standard deviation between donors exceeded 5%. A statistical classification framework was built to diagnose cytomegalovirus status from the catalog of TCR beta chain sequences. A later analysis assigned V and J genes by comparing TCR nucleotide sequences with IMGT/GENE-DB human TR gene sequences. In a later analysis, CDR3 sequences and most-parsimonious VDJ recombination scenarios were assigned using the TCRdist pipeline. In a later analysis, each TCR beta chain was defined by its CDR3 amino acid sequence together with its V-gene family, and reads without a unique V-gene family were excluded. As a way to deal with suspected cross-contamination and a sequencing artifact, a later analysis dropped roughly 600 nucleotide sequences that were highly shared and had low generation probability. A later analysis calculated a clonal expansion index for each public chain from normalized within-repertoire ranks of inferred template counts. Generation probabilities in a later analysis came from a VDJ recombination model fitted to out-of-frame rearrangements, and those results were checked against IGoR. Hypergeometric tests were used in a later analysis to score TCR-TCR, TCR-HLA and TCR-CMV co-occurrence, with a repertoire-size bias correction applied to the TCR pairs. In a later analysis, false discovery rates were estimated by permuting HLA or CMV assignments 20 times. A later analysis grouped co-occurring TCRs with DBSCAN, adding TCRdist sequence similarity when clustering within HLA-allele-positive subsets. Repertoires with fewer than 30,000 or more than 120,000 public chains, plus five repertoires with anomalous nucleotide sharing, were excluded from co-occurrence clustering. The source is immuneACCESS, and TCRdb retained only in-frame sequences with V and J called. Part of the clones is not carried over; for the studies checked, unresolved V genes explain less than half of this, and the remainder is unexplained. From that table come the V and J calls and clone size; the DNA was used to work out D and trimming. The sample table shows about 140,000 clones, and over 75% are seen once. The ten largest make up less than 2% of the sample.

Source material: PBMCs. The source is a woman aged 30 to 39 in good health and CMV-seronegative. The chain employs TRBV5-6 and TRBJ1-2, with a weak D call of TRBD1 (5 bases match). The CDR3 sequence is CASTLAGHYGYTF. The DNA sequence follows: TGTGCCAGCACCCTTGCGGGACACTATGGCTACACCTTC. Joined to the reference TRBV5-6 and TRBJ1-2 proteins, this CDR3 gives the full variable domain: DAGVTQSPTHLIKTRGQQVTLRCSPKSGHDTVSWYQQALGQGPQFIFQYYEEEERQRGNFPDRFSGHQFPNYSSELNVNALLLGDSALYLCASTLAGHYGYTFGSGTRLTVV.